This T cell receptor beta chain appears in the sequencing data of a study of T cell repertoires in cytomegalovirus infection. At the level of the study: Recently identified HLA-C-restricted CMV epitopes were used, and well-studied HLA-B-restricted CMV epitopes were used as well. The public TCR beta signatures pointed to both CMV infection and matching HLA type. Whole-study results and caveats: The ex vivo response was dominated by HLA-C-restricted CMV-specific TCR beta clonotypes.

One entry per CDR3 protein, called by TCRdb with MiXCR from the reads. The data hold roughly 100,000 distinct CDR3 sequences, with roughly 40% observed a single time. The CDR3 runs 16 residues. V gave up 1 base and J gave up 3 bases, with 10 bases separating them. Germline V gene data show CDR1 as MDHEN and CDR2 as SYDVKM. Concerning this clonotype: Its target is not known.

The chain is built from TRBV28 and TRBJ2-6, with D tentatively TRBD2 (5 bases). Sequencing was performed on CD8+ T cells from cultured PBMCs, taken from culture after CMV antigen stimulation. This sequence was found in a human donor in good health (CMV status not recorded). Some clones in this sample may be carry-over from other donors' samples. The CDR3 DNA sequence: TGTGCCAGCAGTTTATTGAGTGAGGGTGGGGCCAACGTCCTGACTTTC. This codes for CASSLLSEGGANVLTF.